Listed below are T cell receptor beta chains from one sample, sequenced in a study of cytomegalovirus exposure and HLA in healthy donors. The repertoire was sequenced with immunoSEQ multiplex PCR; TCRdb's copy has only in-frame clones and lacks some. The repertoire includes approximately 90,000 clones, around 82% of them detected once, and 3% to 3.5% sits in the top ten. The specimen was PBMCs. These receptors originate from a man aged 35-49 years in good health and CMV-seronegative. Each CDR3 is given with its conserved first and last residue. The order of the fields is clone size, J gene, V gene, D gene, CDR3 DNA, CDR3 protein. A D gene is named only where the DNA matches it firmly. Rows give clone size only sometimes, using once, few, many, or a class for an expanded clone.

-	TRBJ2-5	TRBV11-2	-	TGTGCCAGCAGCTTATTCAGGGGCCAAGAGACCCAGTACTTC	CASSLFRGQETQYF
-	TRBJ1-5	TRBV29-1	-	TGCAGCGTTGGGGGGGGGTCAGGTCAGCCCCAGCATTTT	CSVGGGSGQPQHF
-	TRBJ1-2	TRBV18	-	TGTGCCAGCTCACCCACAGAAAACTATGGCTACACCTTC	CASSPTENYGYTF
-	TRBJ1-1	TRBV6-5	-	TGTGCCAGCAGTTACGCACCCGGGAGGAACACTGAAGCTTTCTTT	CASSYAPGRNTEAFF
-	TRBJ1-5	TRBV5-1	-	TGCGCCAGCAGTTATGAGCCAGGGCAGCCCCAGCATTTT	CASSYEPGQPQHF
-	TRBJ2-6	TRBV6-1	-	TGTGCCAGCAGTGACCAGGGTTCTGGGGCCAACGTCCTGACTTTC	CASSDQGSGANVLTF
-	TRBJ1-2	TRBV6-1	-	TGTGCCAGCAGTGAAGGAGCGGCGGCTGGGGGCTACACCTTC	CASSEGAAAGGYTF
few	TRBJ2-7	TRBV30	TRBD1	TGTGCCTGGAGTGCGCGGGGACAGGGTTCTTTCGAGCAGTACTTC	CAWSARGQGSFEQYF
few	TRBJ1-4	TRBV2	TRBD1	TGTGCCAGCAGTGAGACAGGGGTTAATGAAAAACTGTTTTTT	CASSETGVNEKLFF
-	TRBJ2-6	TRBV27	TRBD1	TGTGCCAGCAGTTTCGACAGGGATCCCCCCTCTGGGGCCAACGTCCTGACTTTC	CASSFDRDPPSGANVLTF
-	TRBJ1-1	TRBV28	TRBD1	TGTGCCAGCAGGAGGACAGGGGCGAACACTGAAGCTTTCTTT	CASRRTGANTEAFF
-	TRBJ1-1	TRBV29-1	-	TGCAGCGTTGATCCCCTCGGTGGTTCGAACACTGAAGCTTTCTTT	CSVDPLGGSNTEAFF
-	TRBJ2-7	TRBV2	TRBD1	TGTGCCAGTGCCCGGGACCGGGACAGGGGAGTAAAGACTAACTACGAGCAGTACTTC	CASARDRDRGVKTNYEQYF
-	TRBJ1-4	TRBV5-1	TRBD1	TGCGCCAGCAGCTTAGACAGGGCTGGTAAGGAAAAACTGTTTTTT	CASSLDRAGKEKLFF
-	TRBJ2-7	TRBV5-6	TRBD2	TGTGCCAGCAGCTTGGTAGCTAGCGGAATGACCTACGAGCAGTACTTC	CASSLVASGMTYEQYF
-	TRBJ1-2	TRBV5-1	-	TGCGCCAGCAGCTTCAGGACAGCCTATGGCTACACCTTC	CASSFRTAYGYTF
-	TRBJ1-1	TRBV29-1	-	TGCAGCGTTGAGCGGTTGATGAACACTGAAGCTTTCTTT	CSVERLMNTEAFF
-	TRBJ1-6	TRBV9	TRBD1	TGTGCCAGCAGCGTAGGGACAGGCGAATCACCCCTCCACTTT	CASSVGTGESPLHF
-	TRBJ2-7	TRBV5-1	-	TGCGCCAGCAGCCCGGAGGGGAGCTCCTACGAGCAGTACTTC	CASSPEGSSYEQYF
-	TRBJ2-5	TRBV29-1	TRBD1	TGCAGCGTCGGACGGGACAGCCCATCGGAGACCCAGTACTTC	CSVGRDSPSETQYF
-	TRBJ1-1	TRBV9	TRBD1	TGTGCCAGCAGCGTAGTGGGGACAGGGGACCCCATGAACACTGAAGCTTTCTTT	CASSVVGTGDPMNTEAFF
-	TRBJ1-4	TRBV10-3	TRBD1	TGTGCCATCAGTGAGTCAAAACCGGGACAGTCTAATGAAAAACTGTTTTTT	CAISESKPGQSNEKLFF
-	TRBJ1-1	TRBV6-6	TRBD1	TGTGCCAGCAGCCCAGGGGGCTGGGATACTGAAGCTTTCTTT	CASSPGGWDTEAFF
few	TRBJ2-7	TRBV5-1	-	TGCGCCAGCAGCGTCGTTTCCTCCTACGAGCAGTACTTC	CASSVVSSYEQYF
-	TRBJ2-7	TRBV11-2	-	TGTGCCAGCAGCTTGCCACAGGGTCACGAGCAGTACTTC	CASSLPQGHEQYF
-	TRBJ1-2	TRBV7-8	-	TGTGCCAGCAGCTCGGGGACACTGTATGGCTACACCTTC	CASSSGTLYGYTF
once	TRBJ1-5	TRBV11-2	TRBD1	TGTGCCAGCAGCTCTGGGTCGGGACAGGGTTTTTTCAGCAATCAGCCCCAGCATTTT	CASSSGSGQGFFSNQPQHF
-	TRBJ1-5	TRBV2	TRBD1	TGTGCCAGCAGGGACACAGGGGGCAGTCAGCCCCAGCATTTT	CASRDTGGSQPQHF
once	TRBJ2-1	TRBV18	TRBD2	TGTGCCAGCTCAACCCTACTAGCGGGGACCGGCAATGAGCAGTTCTTC	CASSTLLAGTGNEQFF
-	TRBJ2-3	TRBV5-1	TRBD2	TGCGCCAGCAGCCCCTACACGACTAGCGGGAGCTTCCCCCGGGGAGATACGCAGTATTTT	CASSPYTTSGSFPRGDTQYF
-	TRBJ1-5	TRBV6-6	-	TGTGCCAGCAGTTACTCCGGGGAGGCGACTCAGCCCCAGCATTTT	CASSYSGEATQPQHF
-	TRBJ2-7	TRBV15	TRBD2	TGTGCCACCAGCGTTCGGACTAGCGGGATCACCGAGCAGTACTTC	CATSVRTSGITEQYF
few	TRBJ1-1	TRBV27	-	TGTGCCAGCAGACGCACAGGGAACAGGGAGGGCACTGAAGCTTTCTTT	CASRRTGNREGTEAFF
-	TRBJ2-3	TRBV28	TRBD1	TGTGCCAGCAGGGGACAGGGGGCCACAGATACGCAGTATTTT	CASRGQGATDTQYF
few	TRBJ1-1	TRBV11-2	TRBD1	TGTGCCAGCAGCTTACGACAGGGGGGCACTGAAGCTTTCTTT	CASSLRQGGTEAFF
few	TRBJ1-1	TRBV6-5	-	TGTGCCAGCACCTTAACCGGGGGTGTAGCTTTCTTT	CASTLTGGVAFF
-	TRBJ1-1	TRBV2	TRBD1	TGTGCCAGCAGTCCCGGGACAGGGTACACTGAAGCTTTCTTT	CASSPGTGYTEAFF
-	TRBJ1-2	TRBV29-1	-	TGCAGCGTACAGCCCGAAGGACAGAGCAACTATGGCTACACCTTC	CSVQPEGQSNYGYTF
-	TRBJ2-5	TRBV29-1	TRBD2	TGCAGCGCCCTCCCACTAGCGGGGTTGATAGAGACCCAGTACTTC	CSALPLAGLIETQYF
-	TRBJ2-7	TRBV28	-	TGTGCCAGCAGTGTCCGGGTCCCCTACGAGCAGTACTTC	CASSVRVPYEQYF
-	TRBJ2-3	TRBV5-4	-	TGTGCCAGCAGCACCCGGCGGTCGGGTGTCACAGATACGCAGTATTTT	CASSTRRSGVTDTQYF
-	TRBJ2-1	TRBV28	TRBD2	TGTGCCAGCAGGCAACAGGGATGGGTAGCGGGGCAGCCACGTAATGGGCAGTTCTTC	CASRQQGWVAGQPRNGQFF
once	TRBJ2-7	TRBV5-6	-	TGTGCCAGCAGCTATGGTGGCAGGTCTACCTACGAGCAGTACTTC	CASSYGGRSTYEQYF
-	TRBJ2-1	TRBV5-1	-	TGCGCCAGCAGCTTGCAGGGGCCATGGGAGCAGTTCTTC	CASSLQGPWEQFF